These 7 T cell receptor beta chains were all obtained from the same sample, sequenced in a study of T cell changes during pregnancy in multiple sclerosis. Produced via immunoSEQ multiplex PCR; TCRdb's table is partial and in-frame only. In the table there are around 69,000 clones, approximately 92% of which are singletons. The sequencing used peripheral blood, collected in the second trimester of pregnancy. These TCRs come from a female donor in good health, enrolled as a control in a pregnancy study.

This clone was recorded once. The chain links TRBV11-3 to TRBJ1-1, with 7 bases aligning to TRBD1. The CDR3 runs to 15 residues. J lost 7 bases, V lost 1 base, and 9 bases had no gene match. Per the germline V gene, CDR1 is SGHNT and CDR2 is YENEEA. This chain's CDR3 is CASSLGQGERDEAFF. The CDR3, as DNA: TGTGCCAGCAGCTTAGGGCAGGGGGAAAGGGATGAAGCTTTCTTT. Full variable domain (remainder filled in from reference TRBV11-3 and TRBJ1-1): EAGVVQSPRYKIIEKKQPVAFWCNPISGHNTLYWYLQNLGQGPELLIRYENEEAVDDSQLPKDRFSAERLKGVDSTLKIQPAELGDSAVYLCASSLGQGERDEAFFGQGTRLTVV.

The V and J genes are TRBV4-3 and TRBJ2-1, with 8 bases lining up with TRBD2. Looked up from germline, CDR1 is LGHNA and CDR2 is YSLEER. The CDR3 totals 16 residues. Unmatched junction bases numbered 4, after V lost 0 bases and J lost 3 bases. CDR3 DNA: TGCGCCAGCAGCCAAGATTCGGGGGGGAGCTACAATGAGCAGTTCTTC. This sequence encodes CASSQDSGGSYNEQFF.

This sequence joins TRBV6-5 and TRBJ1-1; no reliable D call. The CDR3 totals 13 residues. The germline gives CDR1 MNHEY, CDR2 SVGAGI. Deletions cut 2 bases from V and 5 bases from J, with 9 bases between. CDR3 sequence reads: CASSYTGSTEAFF. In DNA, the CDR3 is TGTGCCAGCAGTTACACGGGTAGTACTGAAGCTTTCTTT.

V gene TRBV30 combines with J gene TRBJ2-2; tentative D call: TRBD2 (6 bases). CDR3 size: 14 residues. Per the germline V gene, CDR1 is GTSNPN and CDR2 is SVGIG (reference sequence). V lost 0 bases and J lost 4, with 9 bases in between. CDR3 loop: CAWSVLGGTGELFF. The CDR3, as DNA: TGTGCCTGGAGTGTACTGGGGGGCACCGGGGAGCTGTTTTTT.

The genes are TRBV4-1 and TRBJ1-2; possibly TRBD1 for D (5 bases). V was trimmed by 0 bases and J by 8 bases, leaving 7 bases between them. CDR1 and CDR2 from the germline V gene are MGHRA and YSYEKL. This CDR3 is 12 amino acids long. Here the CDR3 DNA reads TGCGCCAGCAGCCAAGACAGGGAAGGCTACACCTTC. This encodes CASSQDREGYTF.

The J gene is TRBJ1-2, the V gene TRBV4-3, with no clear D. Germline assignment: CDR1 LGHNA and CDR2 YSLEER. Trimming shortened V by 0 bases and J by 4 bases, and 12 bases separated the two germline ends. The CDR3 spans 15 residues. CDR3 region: CASSQDQAGSYGYTF. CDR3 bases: TGCGCCAGCAGCCAAGACCAGGCAGGATCCTATGGCTACACCTTC.

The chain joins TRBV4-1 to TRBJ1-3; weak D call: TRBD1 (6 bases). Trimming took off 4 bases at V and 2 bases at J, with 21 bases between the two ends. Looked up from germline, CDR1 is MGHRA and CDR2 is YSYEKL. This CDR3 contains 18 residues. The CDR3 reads CASSPIGRGSLAGNTIYF. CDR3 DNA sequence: TGCGCCAGCAGCCCCATCGGCAGGGGATCCCTTGCTGGAAACACCATATATTTT.